This TCR beta chain is from a study of blood T cells in healthy people across ages. Study-wide results and caveats: More naive CD4+ cells and higher diversity marked long-lived donors relative to aged donors.

This CDR3 comprises 13 residues. Germline V lookup: CDR1 SEHNR, CDR2 FQNEAQ (reference sequence). V lost 8 bases and J 4 bases, leaving 11 bases between the germline ends. Sample-barcoded 5' priming and a J-beta primer mix drove a second PCR of about 7 to 12 cycles. Through a template-switch adaptor with 12 random nucleotides, each cDNA molecule received a tag. TCRdb recomputed calls from the 5' RACE reads with MiXCR, one row per CDR3 protein. The repertoire holds about 540,000 distinct CDR3 sequences, with around 24% as singletons. At least 6 million PBMCs were isolated per sample. Total RNA amounts of at least 5.5 micrograms were extracted per sample. This clonotype has a handful of counts. Its matching antigen is unknown. These same records also appear under a second study, on T cells of mothers and their children.

The TCR originated in a boy aged 5 to 17 in good health. The V gene is TRBV7-9, the J gene TRBJ2-2, with D possibly matching TRBD2 (5 bases). The specimen sequenced was blood. The CDR3: CASALEGTGELFF. CDR3 DNA sequence: TGTGCCAGCGCCCTAGAGGGCACCGGGGAGCTGTTTTTT.